Presented here are 22 T cell receptor beta chains from one specimen sequenced in a study of blood T cell repertoires in COVID-19. Sequencing was performed with immunoSEQ multiplex PCR; in TCRdb, only in-frame clones are kept and a portion is missing. The data hold some 62,000 clones, with approximately 79% observed a single time. Sample: peripheral blood. The receptors shown here come from a man aged 60 to 75 with acute or convalescent COVID-19.

V gene TRBV28 combines with J gene TRBJ1-3; maybe TRBD1 (5 bases). Germline CDR1 is MDHEN and CDR2 is SYDVKM. The germline V and J ends were trimmed by 4 bases and 9 bases, with 22 bases remaining between them. CDR3 length: 16 residues. CDR3 bases: TGTGCCAGCAGTTCGTCGTCCCGGGCCCTAAGGGGCACCATATATTTT. This sequence encodes CASSSSSRALRGTIYF.

The gene calls are TRBV19 and TRBJ2-3, with D maybe TRBD2 (6 bases). The germline V gene encodes CDR1 LNHDA and CDR2 SQIVND (reference sequence). CDR3 length equals 11 residues. With 8 bases removed from V and 8 bases from J, the gap between germline ends came to 11 bases. For the CDR3, the DNA is TGTGCCAGTCAGATGGGGGGTACGCAGTATTTT. It yields the protein CASQMGGTQYF.

The genes are TRBV28 and TRBJ1-2; D may be TRBD1 (5 bases). CDR3 length: 14 amino acids. Between the trimmed V and J ends, which lost 2 bases and 2 bases, there was a span of 9 bases. Germline V gives CDR1 MDHEN, CDR2 SYDVKM. DNA of the CDR3: TGTGCCAGCAGTTTAGGGGCAGGGAACTATGGCTACACCTTC. Residues: CASSLGAGNYGYTF.

The chain couples TRBV6-5 to TRBJ2-4; D possibly corresponds to TRBD2 (5 bases). This CDR3 has 14 amino acids. Germline lookup yields CDR1 MNHEY and CDR2 SVGAGI. Trimming stripped 8 bases from V and 3 bases from J, with 14 bases between. DNA of the CDR3: TGTGCCAGCGCCACTAGTTTCGACAAAAACATTCAGTACTTC. It encodes CASATSFDKNIQYF.

The sample holds a few counts of this clone. The rearrangement links TRBV5-1 to TRBJ2-7; 15 bases fit TRBD2. The CDR3 sequence is 16 residues long. Trimming cost V 3 bases and J 3 bases; bases outside gene matches: 4. Per the germline V gene, CDR1 is SGHRS and CDR2 is YFSETQ. DNA of the CDR3: TGCGCCAGCAGCTGGGGACTAGCGGGAGGAAACTACGAGCAGTACTTC. Translating gives CASSWGLAGGNYEQYF.

The sample holds a few counts of this clone. The identical CDR3 is also encoded by other nucleotide sequences in the sample. This chain connects TRBV12-3 or TRBV12-4 to TRBJ1-2, with D maybe TRBD1 (5 bases). The CDR3 is made up of 13 amino acids. V lost 1 base and J lost 4, with 7 bases in between. The CDR3 is CASSLGGSYGYTF. The CDR3 region has the DNA TGTGCCAGCAGTTTAGGGGGCTCCTATGGCTACACCTTC.

The chain has TRBV19 and TRBJ1-3, with D perhaps matching TRBD1 (5 bases). The germline CDR1 and CDR2 sequences are LNHDA and SQIVND (reference sequence). The CDR3 is 17 residues long. V shed 3 bases and J shed 0 bases, with 15 bases lying between them. The CDR3 nucleotides read TGTGCCAGTAGTATCGCGCAGGGTGCCCACTCTGGAAACACCATATATTTT. Translated, it gives CASSIAQGAHSGNTIYF. Full variable domain (outside the CDR3, taken from reference TRBV19 and TRBJ1-3): DGGITQSPKYLFRKEGQNVTLSCEQNLNHDAMYWYRQDPGQGLRLIYYSQIVNDFQKGDIAEGYSVSREKKESFPLTVTSAQKNPTAFYLCASSIAQGAHSGNTIYFGEGSWLTVV.

The CDR3 region has the DNA TGTGCCAGCACCTTGCGACAGGTCAATCAGCCCCAGCATTTT. Its translation is CASTLRQVNQPQHF. The rearrangement uses TRBV2 and TRBJ1-5; D is possibly TRBD1 (6 bases). The CDR3 runs to 14 residues. Trimming removed 7 bases from V and 3 bases from J, with 13 bases in between. CDR1 SNHLY and CDR2 FYNNEI come from the germline V gene.

This CDR3 reads CASSQQGYYGYTF. The CDR3 DNA reads TGTGCCAGCAGTCAACAGGGATACTATGGCTACACCTTC. This chain joins TRBV2 and TRBJ1-2; maybe TRBD1 (6 bases). CDR1 and CDR2 (germline): SNHLY, FYNNEI. The V and J ends lost 5 bases and 3 bases respectively, with 10 bases between them. The CDR3 extends over 13 amino acids. Using reference TRBV2 and TRBJ1-2 for the parts outside the CDR3, the full variable domain is EPEVTQTPSHQVTQMGQEVILRCVPISNHLYFYWYRQILGQKVEFLVSFYNNEISEKSEIFDDQFSVERPDGSNFTLKIRSTKLEDSAMYFCASSQQGYYGYTFGSGTRLTVV.

The chain carries TRBV4-2 and TRBJ2-7; weak D call: TRBD2 (5 bases). Germline V lookup: CDR1 LGHNA, CDR2 YNFKEQ. The CDR3 has 15 amino acids. Trimming shortened V by 4 bases and J by 3 bases, and 16 bases separated the two germline ends. CDR3: CASSREGQPFYEQYF. The CDR3 DNA follows: TGTGCCAGCAGCCGCGAGGGCCAGCCATTCTACGAGCAGTACTTC.

CDR3 coding DNA: TGCGCCAGCAGCCCCTCCGGAGCCCATATGAGCACTGAAGCTTTCTTT. It encodes CASSPSGAHMSTEAFF. This chain uses TRBV4-3 with TRBJ1-1; no clear D gene. Per germline, CDR1 LGHNA and CDR2 YSLEER. CDR3 length: 16 amino acids. The germline V and J ends were trimmed by 4 bases and 4 bases, with 19 bases remaining between them.

This clone was detected only once. The V call is TRBV5-1, the J call TRBJ1-1; D unresolved. The CDR3 loop spans 13 amino acids. The V end was cut by 5 bases, the J end by 2 bases, with 10 bases between. Germline V gene data show CDR1 as SGHRS and CDR2 as YFSETQ. As DNA, the CDR3 is TGCGCCAGCAGAAGTGGCCGAAACACTGAAGCTTTCTTT. Its translation: CASRSGRNTEAFF.

This clone has just a few counts. The chain has TRBV6-5 and TRBJ1-4; 9 bases are shared with TRBD1. The CDR3 totals 14 residues. The germline V gene has CDR1 MNHEY and CDR2 SVGAGI. V shed 6 bases and J 8 bases; nucleotides not matched to a gene: 7. As DNA, the CDR3 is TGTGCCAGCAGCCCGGGGACAGGGTCCGAAAAACTGTTTTTT. Protein: CASSPGTGSEKLFF.

The J gene is TRBJ2-2, the V gene TRBV7-9; possible D gene TRBD2, 5 bases. Germline CDR1 SEHNR, CDR2 FQNEAQ (reference sequence). The CDR3 extends over 17 amino acids. V lost 3 bases, J lost 2 bases, and 16 bases lay in between. The CDR3 protein is CASSLSSSGINTGELFF. The DNA of the CDR3 is TGTGCCAGCAGCTTGTCCTCCTCGGGGATAAACACCGGGGAGCTGTTTTTT.

The chain combines TRBV7-6 with TRBJ1-2; weak D call: TRBD1 (5 bases). V was trimmed by 1 base and J by 8 bases, leaving 11 bases between them. The CDR3 spans 13 residues. Germline-derived CDR1 and CDR2 are SGHVS and FNYEAQ. Here the CDR3 DNA reads TGTGCCAGCAGCTTAGAGACCAGGGCGGGCTACACCTTC. It encodes CASSLETRAGYTF.

The count of this clone is one. The CDR3 region is CASMVPTSGRFEQYF. The DNA for the CDR3 is TGCGCCAGCATGGTTCCGACTAGCGGGAGGTTCGAGCAGTACTTC. This sequence joins TRBV10-2 and TRBJ2-7; TRBD2 matches 13 bases. Trimming at V came to 7 bases and at J to 6 bases, leaving 9 bases not matched to a gene. The V gene's germline CDR1 is WSHSY and CDR2 SAAADI. The CDR3 is 15 residues long.

The chain has TRBV18 and TRBJ2-1; D gene ambiguous. Germline CDR1 KGHSH, CDR2 LQKENI. Trimming removed 6 bases at V and 1 base at J, with 7 bases between. The CDR3 consists of 13 residues. Here the CDR3 reads CASSSTSYNEQFF. CDR3 sequence (DNA): TGTGCCAGCTCGTCCACTTCCTACAATGAGCAGTTCTTC. The entire variable domain, with the rest obtained from reference TRBV18 and TRBJ2-1, is as follows: NAGVMQNPRHLVRRRGQEARLRCSPMKGHSHVYWYRQLPEEGLKFMVYLQKENIIDESGMPKERFSAEFPKEGPSILRIQQVVRGDSAAYFCASSSTSYNEQFFGPGTRLTVL.

This clone was picked up many times. V usage is TRBV6-2 or TRBV6-3 and J usage is TRBJ2-1; 11 bases agree with TRBD2. Unmatched junction bases numbered 7, after V lost 3 bases and J lost 6 bases. Germline CDR1 is MNHEY and CDR2 is SVGEGT. The CDR3 has 16 amino acids. For the CDR3, the DNA is TGTGCCAGCAGTTATTACCTAGCGGGAGGACTCAATGAGCAGTTCTTC. Translated: CASSYYLAGGLNEQFF.

The gene calls are TRBV7-2 and TRBJ1-3, with a weak D call TRBD1 (6 bases). The germline gives CDR1 SGHTA, CDR2 FQGNSA. V lost 1 base, J lost 2 bases, and 12 bases lay in between. The CDR3 consists of 16 residues. The CDR3 DNA reads as TGTGCCAGCAGCTTAGGACAGGCGCGGGCTGGAAACACCATATATTTT. Amino acid sequence: CASSLGQARAGNTIYF.

The rearrangement joins TRBV19 to TRBJ1-4; D gene ambiguous. Between the trimmed V and J ends, which lost 5 bases and 5 bases, there was a span of 12 bases. The length of the CDR3 is 14 residues. Germline loops: CDR1 LNHDA, CDR2 SQIVND (reference sequence). In DNA, the CDR3 is TGTGCCAGTAGTCCCCGCCCACGGAATGAAAAACTGTTTTTT. As protein: CASSPRPRNEKLFF.

This sequence joins TRBV11-2 and TRBJ2-2; D remains ambiguous. V dropped 4 bases and J dropped 1 base, with 7 bases sitting between them. Germline CDR1 reads SGHAT; CDR2 reads FQNNGV. This CDR3 comprises 14 residues. The CDR3 here is CASSYRQNTGELFF. The DNA for the CDR3 is TGTGCCAGCAGCTACCGACAGAACACCGGGGAGCTGTTTTTT.

V gene TRBV13 combines with J gene TRBJ2-4; weak D call: TRBD2 (5 bases). Trimming shortened V by 3 bases and J by 0 bases, and 12 bases separated the two germline ends. The germline V gene encodes CDR1 PRHDT and CDR2 FYEKMQ (reference sequence). The CDR3 extends over 16 amino acids. The DNA of the CDR3 is TGTGCCAGCAGCTTGTCAGCGGAGATAGCCAAAAACATTCAGTACTTC. It codes for CASSLSAEIAKNIQYF.